The source of this T cell receptor beta chain is a study of T cells in localized non-small cell lung cancer. In its sample, this clone ranks as large. No antigen is known for it. Only in-frame clones appear in the TCRdb table, and some are missing; sequencing was by immunoSEQ multiplex PCR. The sample has around 1,500 clones, 20% to 25% seen once. The CDR3 sequence is 16 residues long. Between the trimmed V and J ends, which lost 5 bases and 2 bases, there was a span of 19 bases. Germline CDR1 and CDR2: SGHNT and YENEEA. General study results and limits: Compared with tumor, uninvolved adjacent lung displayed greater T cell clonality, ranking highest overall. A single tumor region was sequenced, leaving heterogeneity possible.

The material sequenced was normal lung tissue next to the tumor, taken before any cancer treatment. This clonotype originated in a woman between 35 and 70 years old with stage I lung adenocarcinoma. The gene calls are TRBV11-3 and TRBJ2-7; D is tentatively TRBD1 or TRBD2 (5 bases each). CDR3: CASSPLLSGQTYEQYF. CDR3 sequence (DNA): TGTGCCAGCAGCCCTCTTTTGTCGGGGCAAACCTACGAGCAGTACTTC.